There are a few counts of the clone carrying this T cell receptor (beta chain). Its antigen is as yet unknown. The data were obtained in a study of beta chain features in type 1 diabetes. Study as a whole: Summed over all samples, the examined sorted cells came to 85 million to 140 million.

Study-wide points: Patients with Type 1 diabetes showed moderately but significantly shorter TCRB CDR3s in all four CD4+ subsets.

Germline CDR1 and CDR2: MNHEY and SVGAGI. V shed 8 bases and J shed 8 bases, with 15 bases lying between them. The CDR3 contains 12 residues. TCRB transcripts that were expressed got sequenced, as all of the isolated RNA had been reverse transcribed. Roughly 3.6 million reads was the average for naive, central memory and regulatory T cell samples. Clones were read by immunoSEQ multiplex PCR, and TCRdb kept only the in-frame ones, dropping some. Here the sample spans approximately 730,000 clones, under 15% being singletons. The chain combines TRBV6-5 with TRBJ1-1; D call uncertain. The source material was naive CD4+ T cells from blood. The sequence came from a man aged 18-30 years with type 1 diabetes. CDR3 loop: CASRTPPGEAFF. CDR3 nucleotides: TGTGCCAGCCGGACTCCCCCTGGGGAAGCTTTCTTT.